This TCR beta chain was retrieved from a study of blood T cell repertoires in COVID-19. Study as a whole: Italy, Spain and the United States were the sources of the convalescent and acute COVID-19 samples.

In the original workflow: For nucleated cells, counts were estimated from reference gene primer amplification. The assay was immunoSEQ multiplex PCR, and TCRdb's table has in-frame clones only and misses some. Clonal size and the V and J genes are those of that table, whereas D and trimming came from the DNA. The sample contains under 60,000 clones, 80% to 90% of which appear only once. From germline, CDR1 is SGHAT and CDR2 FQNNGV. The CDR3 has 14 amino acids. The V gene end was trimmed by 2 bases and the J gene end by 8 bases; junction bases not matched to a gene: 6. The Seattle site enrolled patients during active infection and followed them longitudinally.

The receptor's source is a woman aged 55 to 70 with COVID-19, enrolled during active disease. The sample was peripheral blood. The chain links TRBV11-2 to TRBJ2-1; TRBD2 matches at 7 bases. CDR3 nucleotide sequence: TGTGCCAGCAGCTTAATGTTGGCGGGGGATGAGCAGTTCTTC. Its translation is CASSLMLAGDEQFF.